This TCR beta chain was found in a study of OX40 agonist ivuxolimab in advanced cancers. About the research overall: Dose-escalation patients had hepatocellular carcinoma, melanoma, renal cell or head and neck cancer. Prior anti-PD-1, anti-PD-L1 or anti-CTLA-4 therapy was allowed; about 39% had some. Broader study findings: By week 6 at 0.1 to 3.0 mg/kg, blood CD4+ and CD8+ T cells had expanded clonally.

Generated by immunoSEQ multiplex PCR, the TCRdb table keeps only in-frame clones and is missing some. The sample contains 50,000 to 75,000 clones, more than 80% of which appear only once. Patients who had autoimmune disease history or got systemic immunosuppression were left out. Worth noting for this clone: Antigen unknown.

Germline V gives CDR1 SGHKS, CDR2 YYEKEE (reference sequence). V shed 1 base and J 2 bases; nucleotides not matched to a gene: 1. The CDR3 is 14 amino acids. The sequencing here drew on CD4+ or CD8+ T cells sorted from blood, taken in a trial of the OX40 agonist ivuxolimab. J is TRBJ2-7 and V is TRBV5-5; 9 bases fit TRBD1. The receptor's source is an adult with an advanced solid tumor such as melanoma, head and neck, liver or kidney cancer. The CDR3 is CASSLWTGAYEQYF. In DNA, the CDR3 is TGTGCCAGCAGCTTGTGGACAGGGGCCTACGAGCAGTACTTC.